This T cell receptor beta chain was profiled in a study of patients and donors after allogeneic stem cell transplantation. The CDR3 totals 14 residues. Trimming at V came to 7 bases and at J to 4 bases, leaving 5 bases not matched to a gene. TCRdb independently ran MiXCR on the RT-PCR reads; one entry per CDR3 protein. The data contain about 200,000 distinct CDR3 sequences, around 40% of them seen just once; the ten biggest clones take up 11%. V gene TRBV12-3 or TRBV12-4 combines with J gene TRBJ1-5, with 9 nucleotides matching TRBD1. This TCR derives from a human donor who was either an allogeneic HSCT recipient or a stem cell or donor lymphocyte infusion donor (not recorded which). It is not recorded whose cells these are; they may come from a transplant donor. Sequencing was carried out using blood, either unsorted or a sorted T cell fraction (not recorded which). This chain's CDR3 is CASTRDRANQPQHF. CDR3 in DNA: TGTGCCAGCACCCGGGACAGGGCTAATCAGCCCCAGCATTTT.